This T cell receptor beta chain is from a study of blood T cell repertoires in COVID-19. Whole-study context: The origin of the acute and convalescent COVID-19 samples was the United States, Italy and Spain. Nucleic acid was either cDNA or gDNA, and it came from T cells, B-cell-depleted T cells, or PBMCs.

In the authors' workflow: How many nucleated cells were present was estimated from reference gene primer amplification. TCRdb's table, derived via immunoSEQ multiplex PCR, lists solely in-frame clones and lacks some. The V and J calls and clone size come from that table; D and trimming were worked out from the DNA. Of about 200,000 clones in the sample, about 90% were seen once. Germline V CDR1 and CDR2: SGHRS, YFSETQ. The CDR3 runs 11 residues. Between the trimmed V and J ends, which lost 0 bases and 8 bases, there was a span of 5 bases. The sequenced sample consisted of peripheral blood. This TCR was recovered from a man aged 35-49 years with active or convalescent COVID-19. This chain joins TRBV5-1 and TRBJ1-1; D remains unclear. CDR3: CASSLGEEAFF. CDR3 sequence (DNA): TGCGCCAGCAGCTTGGGGGAGGAAGCTTTCTTT. Based on the CDR3 plus reference TRBV5-1 and TRBJ1-1, the full variable domain is KAGVTQTPRYLIKTRGQQVTLSCSPISGHRSVSWYQQTPGQGLQFLFEYFSETQRNKGNFPGRFSGRQFSNSRSEMNVSTLELGDSALYLCASSLGEEAFFGQGTRLTVV.